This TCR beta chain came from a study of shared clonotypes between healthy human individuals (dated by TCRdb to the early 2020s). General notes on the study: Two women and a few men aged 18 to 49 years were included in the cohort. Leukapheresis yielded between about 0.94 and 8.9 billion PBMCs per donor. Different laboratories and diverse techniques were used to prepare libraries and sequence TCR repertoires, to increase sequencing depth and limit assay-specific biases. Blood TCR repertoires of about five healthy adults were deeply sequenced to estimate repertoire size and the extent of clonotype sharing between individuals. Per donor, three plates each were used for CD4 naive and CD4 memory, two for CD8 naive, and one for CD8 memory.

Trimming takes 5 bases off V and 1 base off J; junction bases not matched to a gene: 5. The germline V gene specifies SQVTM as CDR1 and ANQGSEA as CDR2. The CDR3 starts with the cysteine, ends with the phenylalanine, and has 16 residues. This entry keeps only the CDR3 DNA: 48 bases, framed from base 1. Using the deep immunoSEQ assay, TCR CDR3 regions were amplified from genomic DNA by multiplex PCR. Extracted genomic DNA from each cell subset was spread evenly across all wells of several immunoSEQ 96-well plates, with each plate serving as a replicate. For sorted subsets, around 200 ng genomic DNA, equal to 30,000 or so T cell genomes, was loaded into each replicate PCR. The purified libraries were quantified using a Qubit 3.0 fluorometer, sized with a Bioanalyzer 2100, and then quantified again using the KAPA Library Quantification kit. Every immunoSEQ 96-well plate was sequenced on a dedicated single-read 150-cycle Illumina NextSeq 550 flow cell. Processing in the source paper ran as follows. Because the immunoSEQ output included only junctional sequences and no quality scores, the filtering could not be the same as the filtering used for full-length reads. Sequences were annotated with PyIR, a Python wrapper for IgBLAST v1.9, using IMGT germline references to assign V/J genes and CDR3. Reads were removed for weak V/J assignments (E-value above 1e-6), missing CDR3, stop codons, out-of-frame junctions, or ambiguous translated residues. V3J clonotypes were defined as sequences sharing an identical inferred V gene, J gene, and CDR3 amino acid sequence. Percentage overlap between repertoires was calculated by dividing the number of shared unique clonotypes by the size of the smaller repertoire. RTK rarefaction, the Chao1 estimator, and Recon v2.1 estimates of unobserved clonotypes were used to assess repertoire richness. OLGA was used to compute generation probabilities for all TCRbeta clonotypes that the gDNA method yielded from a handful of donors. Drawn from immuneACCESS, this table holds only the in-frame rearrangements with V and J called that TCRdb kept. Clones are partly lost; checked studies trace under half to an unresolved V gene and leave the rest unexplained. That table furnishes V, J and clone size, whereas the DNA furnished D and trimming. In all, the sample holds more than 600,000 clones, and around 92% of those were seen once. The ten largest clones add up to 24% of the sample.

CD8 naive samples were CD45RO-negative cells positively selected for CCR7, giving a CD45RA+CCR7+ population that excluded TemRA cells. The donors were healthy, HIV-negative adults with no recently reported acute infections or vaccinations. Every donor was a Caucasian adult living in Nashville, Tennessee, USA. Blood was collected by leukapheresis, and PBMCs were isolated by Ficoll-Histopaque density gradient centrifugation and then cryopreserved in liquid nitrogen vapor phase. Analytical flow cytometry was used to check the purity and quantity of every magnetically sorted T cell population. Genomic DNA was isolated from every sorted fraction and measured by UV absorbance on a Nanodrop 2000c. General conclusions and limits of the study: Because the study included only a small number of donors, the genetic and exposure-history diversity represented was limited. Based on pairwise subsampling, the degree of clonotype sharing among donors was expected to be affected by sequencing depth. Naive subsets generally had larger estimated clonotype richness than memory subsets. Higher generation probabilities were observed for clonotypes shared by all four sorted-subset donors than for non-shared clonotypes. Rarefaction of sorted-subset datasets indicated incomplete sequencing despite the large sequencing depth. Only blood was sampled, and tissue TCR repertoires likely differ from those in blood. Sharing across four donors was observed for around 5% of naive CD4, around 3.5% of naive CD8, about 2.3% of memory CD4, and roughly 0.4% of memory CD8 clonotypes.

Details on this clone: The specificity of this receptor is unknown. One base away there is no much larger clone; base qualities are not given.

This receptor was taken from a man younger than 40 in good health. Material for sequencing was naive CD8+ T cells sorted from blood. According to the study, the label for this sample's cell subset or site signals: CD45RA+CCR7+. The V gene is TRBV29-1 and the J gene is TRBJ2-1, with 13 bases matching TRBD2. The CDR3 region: CSVLGTSGDSYNEQFF. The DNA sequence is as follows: TGCAGCGTTTTAGGGACTAGCGGGGATTCCTACAATGAGCAGTTCTTC.